This T cell receptor (beta chain) was identified during a study of CXCR3-negative and CXCR3-positive naive CD8 T cells. Study outcomes and limitations: Similar TRBV-TRBJ usage was seen in naive cells (both CXCR3-negative and CXCR3-positive), but memory cells differed. Whereas both naive subsets had comparably high diversity, memory CD8+ cells had much lower diversity.

This clonotype is labeled medium-sized based on frequency. The antigen is unknown. Germline V CDR1 and CDR2: SGHTA, FQGNSA. The CDR3 contains 15 residues. Sorts performed in triplicate captured 300,000 cells each from every CD8+ T cell subset. Naive CD8+ T lymphocytes were specified as CD45RO-CCR7+CD27+CD95-. Libraries of TRB cDNA were made by 5' RACE and carried UMIs. No DNA is given; TCRdb re-called the 5' RACE reads and lists each CDR3 protein once. The clone table shows thousands of distinct CDR3 sequences, with the ten largest holding approximately 1.2%. Sequencing was carried out using naive CXCR3- CD8+ T cells from blood. Sample subset: CD45RO-CCR7+CD27+CD95- naive CD8+ T cells lacking CXCR3 (TNR3-). The V gene is TRBV7-2, the J gene TRBJ1-4. The clonotype comes from a human donor in good health. Some clones in this sample may be carry-over from other donors' samples. CDR3: CASSHYTATNEKLFF.